This note documents a single T cell receptor beta chain sequence. Data came from immunoSEQ multiplex PCR; TCRdb stores just in-frame clones and leaves some out. The repertoire includes 500,000 to 850,000 clones, around 87% of them detected once, and about 0.0094% sits in the top ten. This specimen comes from a study of shared T cell receptors in the human thymus. This CDR3 contains 17 residues. V was clipped by 2 bases and J by 3 bases, with 17 bases between them. Germline lookup yields CDR1 SGHRS and CDR2 YFSETQ. This same sample was also taken into another study, of human thymus T cells.

This TCR came from a boy in the first two years of life with a congenital heart defect. This chain links TRBV5-1 with TRBJ2-2; D remains ambiguous. The sample consisted of thymocytes. CDR3 loop: CASSFLNPPPYTGELFF. CDR3 nucleotides: TGCGCCAGCAGCTTCCTAAATCCCCCTCCATACACCGGGGAGCTGTTTTTT.